These T cell receptor beta chains were read from a single sample in a study of human T cells and chemical hapten exposure. TCRdb re-analysed the RACE reads in MiXCR, keeping a single row per CDR3 protein. This sample has 180,000 or so distinct CDR3 sequences, with more than 14% found just once. The sample in question was whole blood, obtained in connection with sensitization to the hapten diphenylcyclopropenone (DPC). Receptor source: a woman in her 30s with alopecia areata. Some clones in this sample may be carry-over from other donors' samples. Each CDR3 is given with its conserved first and last residue. The D gene is left open where the match is weak. Size tells how often a clone was seen (once, few, many) or the class of an expanded clone, and some rows leave it out.

j_gene: TRBJ2-2; v_gene: TRBV7-3; abundance: NA; d_gene: NA; CDR3aa: CASSLGGATGELFF; CDR3nt: TGTGCCAGCAGCTTAGGGGGAGCCACCGGGGAGCTGTTTTTT
j_gene: TRBJ1-4; v_gene: TRBV20-1; abundance: few; d_gene: NA; CDR3aa: CSGAGGHEKLFF; CDR3nt: TGCAGTGGGGCCGGCGGGCATGAAAAACTGTTTTTT
j_gene: TRBJ2-1; v_gene: TRBV28; abundance: few; d_gene: TRBD2; CDR3aa: CASSSPPGSGGAYEQFF; CDR3nt: TGTGCCAGCAGTTCGCCCCCGGGGAGCGGGGGGGCCTATGAGCAGTTCTTC
j_gene: TRBJ2-5; v_gene: TRBV10-3; abundance: many; d_gene: NA; CDR3aa: CAISDRETQYF; CDR3nt: TGTGCCATCAGTGATAGAGAGACCCAGTACTTC
j_gene: TRBJ2-1; v_gene: TRBV7-3; abundance: NA; d_gene: TRBD2; CDR3aa: CASSWTSGGEQFF; CDR3nt: TGTGCCAGCAGCTGGACTAGCGGGGGTGAGCAGTTCTTC
j_gene: TRBJ2-5; v_gene: TRBV7-2; abundance: NA; d_gene: TRBD2; CDR3aa: CASSLQAGFQETQYF; CDR3nt: TGTGCCAGCAGCTTACAAGCGGGGTTCCAAGAGACCCAGTACTTC
j_gene: TRBJ2-3; v_gene: TRBV20-1; abundance: NA; d_gene: TRBD2; CDR3aa: CSARGTSGGRRAFAQYF; CDR3nt: TGCAGTGCTAGGGGGACTAGCGGGGGTCGTCGGGCGTTCGCGCAGTATTTT
j_gene: TRBJ1-1; v_gene: TRBV20-1; abundance: many; d_gene: TRBD1; CDR3aa: CSARQGLNTEAFF; CDR3nt: TGCAGTGCCAGACAGGGGCTTAACACTGAAGCTTTCTTT
j_gene: TRBJ1-1; v_gene: TRBV24-1; abundance: few; d_gene: TRBD1; CDR3aa: CATSDLGQGAKMNTEAFF; CDR3nt: TGTGCCACCAGTGATCTGGGACAGGGTGCGAAGATGAACACTGAAGCTTTCTTT
j_gene: TRBJ1-2; v_gene: TRBV12-3/TRBV12-4; abundance: many; d_gene: NA; CDR3aa: CASRQGHSANYGYTF; CDR3nt: TGTGCCAGCAGACAAGGACATTCAGCTAACTATGGCTACACCTTC
j_gene: TRBJ2-7; v_gene: TRBV28; abundance: NA; d_gene: TRBD1; CDR3aa: CASSPGGALTYEQYF; CDR3nt: TGTGCCAGCAGTCCAGGGGGCGCGTTGACCTACGAGCAGTACTTC
j_gene: TRBJ1-1; v_gene: TRBV6-6; abundance: NA; d_gene: TRBD1; CDR3aa: CASSSTGIGTEAFF; CDR3nt: TGTGCCAGCAGTTCGACAGGGATTGGCACTGAAGCTTTCTTT
j_gene: TRBJ2-1; v_gene: TRBV18; abundance: NA; d_gene: NA; CDR3aa: CASSPEAGYNEQFF; CDR3nt: TGTGCCAGCTCACCGGAGGCGGGTTACAATGAGCAGTTCTTC
j_gene: TRBJ2-1; v_gene: TRBV15; abundance: few; d_gene: NA; CDR3aa: CATSTERNEQFF; CDR3nt: TGTGCCACCAGCACCGAGAGGAATGAGCAGTTCTTC
j_gene: TRBJ2-1; v_gene: TRBV6-6; abundance: NA; d_gene: NA; CDR3aa: CASRGEWNEQFF; CDR3nt: TGTGCCAGCAGGGGGGAGTGGAATGAGCAGTTCTTC
j_gene: TRBJ1-5; v_gene: TRBV4-3; abundance: many; d_gene: NA; CDR3aa: CASSQTPSRDQPQHF; CDR3nt: TGCGCCAGCAGCCAAACCCCCTCGAGAGATCAGCCCCAGCATTTT
j_gene: TRBJ2-3; v_gene: TRBV9; abundance: NA; d_gene: NA; CDR3aa: CASSEGPHTDTQYF; CDR3nt: TGTGCCAGCAGCGAGGGACCCCACACAGATACGCAGTATTTT
j_gene: TRBJ2-2; v_gene: TRBV11-3; abundance: NA; d_gene: NA; CDR3aa: CASSLVAYGELFF; CDR3nt: TGTGCCAGCAGCTTAGTGGCGTACGGGGAGCTGTTTTTT
j_gene: TRBJ1-2; v_gene: TRBV14; abundance: many; d_gene: NA; CDR3aa: CASSGQINYGYTF; CDR3nt: TGTGCCAGCAGCGGACAGATTAACTATGGCTACACCTTC
j_gene: TRBJ1-5; v_gene: TRBV24-1; abundance: few; d_gene: NA; CDR3aa: CATSAIGGQPQHF; CDR3nt: TGTGCCACCAGTGCCATAGGGGGTCAGCCCCAGCATTTT
j_gene: TRBJ1-2; v_gene: TRBV7-2; abundance: many; d_gene: NA; CDR3aa: CASSLEGIYGYTF; CDR3nt: TGTGCCAGCAGCTTAGAAGGGATCTATGGCTACACCTTC
j_gene: TRBJ2-1; v_gene: TRBV7-8; abundance: many; d_gene: NA; CDR3aa: CASSEGLVFAYAEQFF; CDR3nt: TGTGCCAGCAGCGAGGGACTGGTGTTCGCCTACGCTGAGCAGTTCTTC
j_gene: TRBJ2-3; v_gene: TRBV29-1; abundance: few; d_gene: NA; CDR3aa: CSVDRADTQYF; CDR3nt: TGCAGCGTTGATAGGGCAGATACGCAGTATTTT
j_gene: TRBJ2-3; v_gene: TRBV27; abundance: NA; d_gene: NA; CDR3aa: CASSAGALSADTQYF; CDR3nt: TGTGCCAGCAGCGCCGGGGCCCTCTCAGCGGATACGCAGTATTTT
j_gene: TRBJ2-7; v_gene: TRBV7-9; abundance: NA; d_gene: TRBD1; CDR3aa: CASSLARQGFTEQYF; CDR3nt: TGTGCCAGCAGCTTAGCAAGACAGGGATTTACCGAGCAGTACTTC
j_gene: TRBJ1-5; v_gene: TRBV7-2; abundance: many; d_gene: NA; CDR3aa: CASSLVVNQPQHF; CDR3nt: TGTGCCAGCAGCTTAGTAGTCAATCAGCCCCAGCATTTT
j_gene: TRBJ2-5; v_gene: TRBV9; abundance: few; d_gene: NA; CDR3aa: CASSEGVSISQETQYF; CDR3nt: TGTGCCAGCAGCGAGGGGGTATCCATCTCCCAAGAGACCCAGTACTTC
j_gene: TRBJ1-6; v_gene: TRBV28; abundance: NA; d_gene: TRBD1; CDR3aa: CATTPQTGNSPLHF; CDR3nt: TGTGCCACCACCCCACAGACAGGGAATTCACCCCTCCACTTT
j_gene: TRBJ1-2; v_gene: TRBV5-1; abundance: few; d_gene: NA; CDR3aa: CASSEQGEADGYTF; CDR3nt: TGCGCCAGCAGTGAACAGGGAGAGGCCGATGGCTACACCTTC
j_gene: TRBJ2-3; v_gene: TRBV5-4; abundance: few; d_gene: NA; CDR3aa: CASSLIGGGGGTDTQYF; CDR3nt: TGTGCCAGCAGCTTGATCGGTGGGGGTGGTGGGACAGATACGCAGTATTTT
j_gene: TRBJ2-3; v_gene: TRBV29-1; abundance: NA; d_gene: TRBD1; CDR3aa: CSVGQGEGDTQYF; CDR3nt: TGCAGCGTGGGACAGGGAGAGGGCGATACGCAGTATTTT
j_gene: TRBJ2-7; v_gene: TRBV29-1; abundance: NA; d_gene: NA; CDR3aa: CSVTGFPPYEQYF; CDR3nt: TGCAGCGTTACAGGCTTTCCCCCCTACGAGCAGTACTTC
j_gene: TRBJ2-6; v_gene: TRBV27; abundance: NA; d_gene: NA; CDR3aa: CASSPQPLPGANVLTF; CDR3nt: TGTGCCAGCAGCCCACAACCCCTGCCTGGGGCCAACGTCCTGACTTTC
j_gene: TRBJ2-5; v_gene: TRBV12-3/TRBV12-4; abundance: NA; d_gene: NA; CDR3aa: CASSSQTYQETQYF; CDR3nt: TGTGCCAGCAGTTCACAGACTTACCAAGAGACCCAGTACTTC
j_gene: TRBJ1-2; v_gene: TRBV29-1; abundance: NA; d_gene: NA; CDR3aa: CSVATANYGYTF; CDR3nt: TGCAGCGTTGCCACGGCGAACTATGGCTACACCTTC
j_gene: TRBJ2-7; v_gene: TRBV2; abundance: NA; d_gene: NA; CDR3aa: CASSPQGIPYEQYF; CDR3nt: TGTGCCAGCAGTCCCCAGGGGATCCCCTACGAGCAGTACTTC
j_gene: TRBJ2-4; v_gene: TRBV4-3; abundance: few; d_gene: TRBD2; CDR3aa: CASSQVGASGSKNIQYF; CDR3nt: TGCGCCAGCAGCCAAGTTGGGGCTAGCGGGTCAAAAAACATTCAGTACTTC
j_gene: TRBJ1-3; v_gene: TRBV10-3; abundance: many; d_gene: NA; CDR3aa: CAISEALLGLSGNTIYF; CDR3nt: TGTGCCATCAGTGAGGCCTTATTGGGGCTCTCTGGAAACACCATATATTTT
j_gene: TRBJ2-7; v_gene: TRBV6-5; abundance: NA; d_gene: NA; CDR3aa: CASSYRRGEQYF; CDR3nt: TGTGCCAGCAGTTACCGTAGGGGCGAGCAGTACTTC
j_gene: TRBJ2-1; v_gene: TRBV7-2; abundance: many; d_gene: NA; CDR3aa: CASSPSRGYNEQFF; CDR3nt: TGTGCCAGCAGCCCCTCTCGCGGCTACAATGAGCAGTTCTTC
j_gene: TRBJ2-7; v_gene: TRBV20-1; abundance: few; d_gene: NA; CDR3aa: CSARAQLRAGAGEQYF; CDR3nt: TGCAGTGCTAGAGCCCAGCTACGGGCGGGGGCCGGGGAGCAGTACTTC
j_gene: TRBJ1-4; v_gene: TRBV5-4; abundance: few; d_gene: NA; CDR3aa: CASSLKQGGEKLFF; CDR3nt: TGTGCCAGCAGCTTGAAACAGGGCGGTGAAAAACTGTTTTTT
j_gene: TRBJ1-1; v_gene: TRBV6-2/TRBV6-3; abundance: few; d_gene: NA; CDR3aa: CASSYSSLLNTEAFF; CDR3nt: TGTGCCAGCAGTTACTCGTCCCTCCTTAACACTGAAGCTTTCTTT
j_gene: TRBJ1-1; v_gene: TRBV20-1; abundance: NA; d_gene: NA; CDR3aa: CSARVILGTEAFF; CDR3nt: TGCAGTGCTAGAGTTATCCTCGGCACTGAAGCTTTCTTT
j_gene: TRBJ2-1; v_gene: TRBV12-5; abundance: NA; d_gene: NA; CDR3aa: CASGGGSLGGHNEQFF; CDR3nt: TGTGCTAGTGGTGGCGGGAGCTTGGGGGGGCACAATGAGCAGTTCTTC
j_gene: TRBJ1-1; v_gene: TRBV5-1; abundance: NA; d_gene: NA; CDR3aa: CASSKDITNTEAFF; CDR3nt: TGCGCCAGCAGCAAGGACATTACGAACACTGAAGCTTTCTTT
j_gene: TRBJ1-4; v_gene: TRBV28; abundance: few; d_gene: NA; CDR3aa: CASFTPGNEKLFF; CDR3nt: TGTGCCAGCTTTACCCCAGGGAATGAAAAACTGTTTTTT
j_gene: TRBJ2-5; v_gene: TRBV7-2; abundance: few; d_gene: NA; CDR3aa: CASSLVVEGTQYF; CDR3nt: TGTGCCAGCAGCTTAGTAGTGGAAGGGACCCAGTACTTC
j_gene: TRBJ2-3; v_gene: TRBV19; abundance: many; d_gene: TRBD2; CDR3aa: CASTLASGSGHTQYF; CDR3nt: TGTGCCAGTACCCTGGCTAGCGGGAGTGGGCATACGCAGTATTTT